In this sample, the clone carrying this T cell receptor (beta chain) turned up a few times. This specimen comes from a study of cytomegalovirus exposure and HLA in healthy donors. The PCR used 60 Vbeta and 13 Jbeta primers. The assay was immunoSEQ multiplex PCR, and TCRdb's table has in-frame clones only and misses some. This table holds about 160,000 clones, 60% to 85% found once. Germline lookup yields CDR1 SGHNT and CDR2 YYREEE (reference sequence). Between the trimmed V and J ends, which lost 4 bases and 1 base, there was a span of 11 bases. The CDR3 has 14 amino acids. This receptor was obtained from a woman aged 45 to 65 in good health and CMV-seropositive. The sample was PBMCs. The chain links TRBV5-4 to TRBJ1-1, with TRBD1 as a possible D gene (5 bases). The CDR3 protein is CASSPRQKNTEAFF. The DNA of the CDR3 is TGTGCCAGCAGCCCCCGACAGAAGAACACTGAAGCTTTCTTT.